These 3 T cell receptor beta chains share one sample of origin, sequenced in a study of shared clonotypes between healthy human individuals. Generated by immunoSEQ multiplex PCR, the TCRdb table keeps only in-frame clones and is missing some. Altogether 110,000 or so clones are present, around 68% being singletons, with the ten largest covering approximately 23%. The sequencing sample was made of memory CD8+ T cells sorted from blood. Subset here: CD45RO+ cells pooled with CCR7-negative TemRA cells. These receptor sequences come from a young woman in good health.

This chain links TRBV10-1 with TRBJ2-2; 13 nucleotides agree with TRBD2. Germline V gene data show CDR1 as WNHNN and CDR2 as SYGVQD (reference sequence). Trimming at V came to 7 bases and at J to 7 bases, leaving 12 bases not matched to a gene. CDR3 size: 17 residues. In DNA form, the CDR3 reads TGCGCCAGCATCCCAGGACTAGCGGGAGAGGGTGGCGGGGAGCTGTTTTTT. It codes for CASIPGLAGEGGGELFF.

The CDR3: CSDGGDFRGTQYF. DNA for the CDR3: TGCAGCGATGGGGGGGACTTCAGAGGTACGCAGTATTTT. The chain joins TRBV29-1 to TRBJ2-3; 7 bases match TRBD2. The J segment lost 8 bases and the V segment lost 7 bases, leaving 12 bases of the junction unmatched. The CDR3 runs to 13 residues. Germline V lookup: CDR1 SQVTM, CDR2 ANQGSEA.

The table lists this clone with a few counts. The chain employs TRBV7-9 and TRBJ2-1; 9 positions match TRBD2. Germline trimming cut 5 bases from V and 0 bases from J; bases unmatched to any gene: 2. This CDR3 is built from 15 residues. Germline V gene lookup returns CDR1 SEHNR and CDR2 FQNEAQ (reference sequence). The DNA for the CDR3 is TGTGCCAGCAGCCGTAGCGGGGGCTCCTACAATGAGCAGTTCTTC. Its protein product is CASSRSGGSYNEQFF.